The 16 T cell receptor beta chains listed next were all sequenced from one sample in a study of T cell responses to AZD1222 COVID-19 vaccine (dated by TCRdb to the early 2020s). Library creation used the immunoSEQ multiplex PCR assay. The immuneACCESS repertoire file appears here via TCRdb, limited to in-frame rearrangements. These files lack a portion of the clones; in checked studies, under half of the deficit traces to unresolved V genes, and the cause of the others is not known. The sample table records 95,000 to 150,000 clones; roughly 92% of these occur just once. The biggest ten clones account for around 1.7% of the sample. According to the study, the label for this sample's time point signals: baseline before first vaccination. The sample in question was peripheral blood, obtained on day 0 of AZD1222 vaccination. These TCRs come from an adult in good health.

The chain links TRBV9 to TRBJ2-1, with D perhaps TRBD1 (5 bases). Germline V gene data show CDR1 as SGDLS and CDR2 as YYNGEE. V was clipped by 4 bases and J by 0 bases, with 11 bases between them. This CDR3 is 15 amino acids long. Here the CDR3 DNA reads TGTGCCAGCAGCCGTGGACACAGCTCCTACAATGAGCAGTTCTTC. This codes for CASSRGHSSYNEQFF. The whole variable domain, remainder taken from reference TRBV9 and TRBJ2-1, is DSGVTQTPKHLITATGQRVTLRCSPRSGDLSVYWYQQSLDQGLQFLIQYYNGEERAKGNILERFSAQQFPDLHSELNLSSLELGDSALYFCASSRGHSSYNEQFFGPGTRLTVL.

The genes are TRBV11-3 and TRBJ1-1; no clear D gene. The CDR3 consists of 13 residues. Germline assignment: CDR1 SGHNT and CDR2 YENEEA. The V and J ends lost 4 bases and 0 bases respectively, with 6 bases between them. CDR3 sequence: CASSSDMNTEAFF. CDR3 DNA sequence: TGTGCCAGCAGCTCCGACATGAACACTGAAGCTTTCTTT.

The chain employs TRBV5-1 and TRBJ1-1; no reliable D call. Germline CDR1 is SGHRS and CDR2 is YFSETQ. The CDR3 is 13 amino acids. Trimming took 2 bases from V and 1 from J, leaving 6 bases between them. The CDR3 spells CASSFDGNTEAFF. The CDR3 bases are TGCGCCAGCAGCTTCGACGGGAACACTGAAGCTTTCTTT. Full variable domain (missing parts from reference TRBV5-1 and TRBJ1-1): KAGVTQTPRYLIKTRGQQVTLSCSPISGHRSVSWYQQTPGQGLQFLFEYFSETQRNKGNFPGRFSGRQFSNSRSEMNVSTLELGDSALYLCASSFDGNTEAFFGQGTRLTVV.

The chain joins TRBV6-6 to TRBJ1-2; perhaps TRBD1 as D (6 bases). Germline V gives CDR1 MNHNY, CDR2 SVGAGI (reference sequence). The V end lost 6 bases, the J end lost 8 bases, and 16 bases lay between the germline ends. CDR3 size: 13 residues. CDR3 DNA: TGTGCCAGCAGAAAGACAGGTATAGAGGGCTACACCTTC. Translated: CASRKTGIEGYTF.

This chain links TRBV12-3 or TRBV12-4 with TRBJ1-2; the D gene is possibly TRBD1 (6 bases). V lost 3 bases and J 8 bases, leaving 10 bases between the germline ends. CDR3 size: 12 residues. For the CDR3, the DNA is TGTGCCAGCAGTTTCACCAGGGGCGGCTACACCTTC. Its translation is CASSFTRGGYTF.

The rearrangement links TRBV20-1 to TRBJ2-7, with D possibly being TRBD1 (6 bases). This CDR3 has 11 amino acids. Germline-derived CDR1 and CDR2 are DFQATT and SNEGSKA (reference sequence). The V end lost 8 bases, the J end lost 7 bases, and 15 bases lay between the germline ends. The CDR3 DNA reads TGCAGTTCTCCCCTGGGGGCTGAGCAGTACTTC. Translation: CSSPLGAEQYF.

V is TRBV2 and J is TRBJ2-7, with D perhaps TRBD1 (6 bases). V was trimmed by 6 bases and J by 1 base, leaving 13 bases between them. The CDR3 loop spans 14 amino acids. Per the germline V gene, CDR1 is SNHLY and CDR2 is FYNNEI. CDR3 sequence reads: CASRRSGQSYEQYF. The CDR3 DNA sequence: TGTGCCAGCAGGCGGTCGGGACAATCCTACGAGCAGTACTTC.

The V and J genes are TRBV2 and TRBJ2-1; D perhaps matches TRBD2 (5 bases). Trimming took off 3 bases at V and 10 bases at J, with 19 bases between the two ends. Per germline, CDR1 SNHLY and CDR2 FYNNEI. This CDR3 is built from 15 residues. The DNA of the CDR3 is TGTGCCAGCAGTGACGGGATCCAACACGTACGCGAGCAGTTCTTC. Protein product: CASSDGIQHVREQFF.

The CDR3 is CASTGGVETQYF. In DNA form, the CDR3 reads TGTGCCAGCACCGGGGGGGTGGAGACCCAGTACTTC. V gene TRBV12-3 or TRBV12-4 combines with J gene TRBJ2-5; 8 positions match TRBD2. This CDR3 has 12 residues. Losses at the gene ends were 7 bases for V and 5 bases for J; bases not matched to a gene: 3.

This clone was counted once. The V and J genes are TRBV5-1 and TRBJ1-2; D call uncertain. This CDR3 contains 15 residues. Germline V gives CDR1 SGHRS, CDR2 YFSETQ. The V end lost 4 bases, the J end lost 2 bases, and 15 bases lay between the germline ends. The CDR3 bases are TGCGCCAGCAGCGAAACTTCAACACTCAACTATGGCTACACCTTC. Translated, it gives CASSETSTLNYGYTF.

The rearrangement joins TRBV12-3 or TRBV12-4 to TRBJ2-7, with unresolved D. V lost 3 bases, J lost 4 bases, and 10 bases lay in between. The CDR3 consists of 13 residues. CDR3 nucleotides: TGTGCCAGCAGTTTTGGAGACCATTACGAGCAGTACTTC. Translation gives CASSFGDHYEQYF.

The V call is TRBV6-5, the J call TRBJ1-6, with 7 bases lining up with TRBD1. Per germline, CDR1 MNHEY and CDR2 SVGAGI. V trimming: 8 bases; J trimming: 4 bases; junction bases outside the gene matches: 5. The CDR3 has 14 amino acids. CDR3 residues: CASGGTDYNSPLHF. CDR3 coding DNA: TGTGCCAGCGGGGGGACAGATTATAATTCACCCCTCCACTTT.

The J gene is TRBJ2-2, the V gene TRBV7-3, with TRBD1 identical over 11 bases. With 8 bases clipped from V and 8 bases from J, the junction kept 7 bases outside the gene matches. In germline, CDR1 is SGHTA, CDR2 FQGTGA. The CDR3 sequence is 14 residues long. CDR3 loop: CASRGQGASGELFF. The CDR3 DNA reads as TGTGCCAGCCGCGGACAGGGGGCGTCTGGGGAGCTGTTTTTT.

J is TRBJ1-4 and V is TRBV9; 8 positions agree with TRBD1. J was trimmed by 7 bases and V by 4 bases; bases with no gene match: 6. Germline V lookup: CDR1 SGDLS, CDR2 YYNGEE. The CDR3 totals 14 residues. The CDR3, as DNA: TGTGCCAGCAGCCCTCAGGGGGCCCGTGAAAAACTGTTTTTT. Amino acid sequence: CASSPQGAREKLFF.

The chain links TRBV29-1 to TRBJ1-1; 10 bases fit TRBD1. The V and J ends lost 6 bases and 9 bases, in that order; junction bases with no gene match: 13. The CDR3 extends over 14 amino acids. In germline, CDR1 is SQVTM, CDR2 ANQGSEA. The CDR3 loop reads CSVIPRDRGRQAFF. CDR3 nucleotides: TGCAGCGTAATCCCCCGGGACAGGGGAAGGCAAGCTTTCTTT.

This rearrangement joins TRBV6-5 to TRBJ2-7; D is perhaps TRBD1 or TRBD2 (5 bases each). The CDR3 has 13 amino acids. Germline V gives CDR1 MNHEY, CDR2 SVGAGI. The V and J ends lost 6 bases and 1 base respectively, with 10 bases between them. CDR3 region: CASRGDGSYEQYF. The CDR3 DNA sequence: TGTGCCAGCAGAGGGGACGGTTCCTACGAGCAGTACTTC.